The clone carrying this T cell receptor beta chain was counted a single time. This sample was taken from a study of shared clonotypes between healthy human individuals. About the study: The plates for each donor numbered three CD4 naive, three CD4 memory, two CD8 naive and one CD8 memory.

The method was immunoSEQ multiplex PCR; TCRdb's version includes in-frame clones alone and lacks a portion of them. The repertoire consists of hundreds of thousands of clones, with 73% occurring once and the leading ten covering roughly 10%. V dropped 6 bases and J dropped 1; count of bases not matched to a gene: 13. Germline CDR1 reads SNHLY; CDR2 reads FYNNEI. The CDR3 extends over 19 amino acids. Division of CD4+ cells produced a CD45RA+ naive subset and a CD45RA-negative memory subset. This receptor was taken from a man aged 25 to 40 in good health. J is TRBJ2-6 and V is TRBV2; TRBD1 agrees at 9 bases. Sequencing was performed on memory CD4+ T cells sorted from blood. As for subset: CD45RA-negative fraction. The chain's CDR3 is CASRHLRDRELSGANVLTF. For the CDR3, the DNA is TGTGCCAGCAGACACCTCCGGGACAGGGAGTTATCTGGGGCCAACGTCCTGACTTTC.